Listed below are T cell receptor beta chains from one sample, sequenced in a study of control samples from healthy donors and cancer patients. Generated by immunoSEQ multiplex PCR, the TCRdb table keeps only in-frame clones and is missing some. The sample contains about 94,000 clones, 75% to 95% of which appear only once. Source material: blood. The receptors shown here come from a woman aged 18-29 years in good health. CDR3s include the opening cysteine and the closing phenylalanine or tryptophan.

V gene | CDR3 protein
TRBV5-1 | CASSPQGFVDQPQHF
TRBV11-2 | CASSLSQNYGYTF
TRBV9 | CASSARRRSELTSTDTQYF
TRBV5-1 | CASSPPQGPEQYF
TRBV2 | CASSNRENTEAFF
TRBV9 | CASSPRIDTSGYEQYF
TRBV11-2 | CASSFSPARTDTQYF
TRBV19 | CASSMEQGAYYGYTF
TRBV29-1 | CSSQDTSNYGYTF
TRBV5-4 | CASSSPDRADGYTF
TRBV3-1/TRBV3-2 | CASSQDIGAETQYF
TRBV18 | CASSLSSQGSGNTIYF
TRBV7-3 | CASSPTRMETQYF
TRBV5-4 | CASSSGLGSGTDTQYF
TRBV6-5 | CASQTSGGTDTQYF
TRBV2 | CASIVLGGQQAFF
TRBV7-9 | CASSYQSQWSNEKLFF
TRBV4-1 | CASSRRPNTEAFF
TRBV29-1 | CSVEVPANEKLFF
TRBV24-1 | CATSDSPAGPGANVLTF
TRBV7-9 | CASSPPVGIQYF
TRBV6-6 | CASSRRGENTEAFF
TRBV7-9 | CASSPRIVGPEAFF
TRBV9 | CASSALTGVTEAFF